What follows are 20 T cell receptor beta chains derived from one specimen sequenced in a study of blood T cell repertoires in COVID-19. The table came from immunoSEQ multiplex PCR; TCRdb's copy has only in-frame clones and leaves some out. The data show about 74,000 clones, around 87% seen once. The sample comprised peripheral blood. These TCRs come from a woman of 80 years or more with active or convalescent COVID-19.

This chain's CDR3 is CASSFTGGSAEKLFF. In DNA form, the CDR3 reads TGTGCCAGCAGCTTCACAGGGGGCAGCGCGGAAAAACTGTTTTTT. The chain uses TRBV7-2 and TRBJ1-4; 9 bases match TRBD1. J gave up 8 bases and V 3 bases, and 7 bases lay outside the gene matches. From germline, CDR1 is SGHTA and CDR2 FQGNSA. The CDR3 length is 15 residues. Drawing the rest from reference TRBV7-2 and TRBJ1-4, the complete variable domain is GAGVSQSPSNKVTEKGKDVELRCDPISGHTALYWYRQSLGQGLEFLIYFQGNSAPDKSGLPSDRFSAERTGGSVSTLTIQRTQQEDSAVYLCASSFTGGSAEKLFFGSGTQLSVL.

The chain joins TRBV9 to TRBJ2-3, with 10 bases identical to TRBD1. CDR3 length equals 14 residues. Germline loops: CDR1 SGDLS, CDR2 YYNGEE. The J segment lost 4 bases and the V segment lost 6 bases, leaving 5 bases of the junction unmatched. The chain's CDR3 is CASNRDRGADTQYF. CDR3 coding DNA: TGTGCCAGCAATCGGGACAGGGGAGCAGATACGCAGTATTTT.

The chain is built from TRBV12-3 or TRBV12-4 and TRBJ2-1, with D perhaps matching TRBD1 (5 bases). Trimming stripped 6 bases from V and 5 bases from J, with 11 bases between. The CDR3 runs to 13 residues. This CDR3 is CASRGALHNEQFF. DNA for the CDR3: TGTGCCAGCAGAGGGGCATTGCACAATGAGCAGTTCTTC.

This sequence joins TRBV13 and TRBJ2-2; 8 bases match TRBD1. The CDR3 length is 16 residues. CDR1 and CDR2 from the germline V gene are PRHDT and FYEKMQ (reference sequence). The J segment lost 5 bases and the V segment lost 5 bases, leaving 10 bases of the junction unmatched. DNA of the CDR3: TGTGCCAGCAGCCCGGACAGGGAGGCCGGTACCGGGGAGCTGTTTTTT. Amino acids: CASSPDREAGTGELFF.

The J gene is TRBJ2-3, the V gene TRBV7-3; 12 bases line up with TRBD2. This CDR3 is built from 16 residues. J was trimmed by 6 bases and V by 5 bases; bases with no gene match: 9. Germline V CDR1 and CDR2: SGHTA, FQGTGA. In DNA, the CDR3 is TGTGCCAGCAGCCCCAGACTAGCGGGGGCTGGGGATACGCAGTATTTT. Its translation is CASSPRLAGAGDTQYF.

In this sample, this clone turned up once. The chain joins TRBV19 to TRBJ1-5; 9 positions match TRBD1. V was clipped by 4 bases and J by 4 bases; unmatched bases: 17. Germline CDR1 reads LNHDA; CDR2 reads SQIVND (reference sequence). This CDR3 is built from 19 residues. CDR3 DNA: TGTGCCAGTAGTACGAGACACGGGACAGGGAGTTTACAGAATCAGCCCCAGCATTTT. It is translated as CASSTRHGTGSLQNQPQHF.

This clone was counted a few times. This chain joins TRBV6-5 and TRBJ1-6; a possible D gene is TRBD1 (6 bases). This CDR3 has 15 amino acids. Germline V gene lookup returns CDR1 MNHEY and CDR2 SVGAGI. V shed 8 bases and J shed 9 bases, with 20 bases lying between them. This CDR3 reads CASRIARGGGSPLHF. CDR3 nucleotide sequence: TGTGCCAGCCGGATCGCTAGGGGAGGGGGTTCACCCCTCCACTTT.

The V gene is TRBV7-8, the J gene TRBJ2-2; tentative D call: TRBD1 (6 bases). Germline V gives CDR1 SGHVS, CDR2 FQNEAQ. The V gene lost 2 bases and the J gene lost 1 base, with 11 bases spanning the gap. This CDR3 has 16 amino acids. For the CDR3, the DNA is TGTGCCAGCAGCTTAAGGCTCAGGGGGAACACCGGGGAGCTGTTTTTT. It specifies CASSLRLRGNTGELFF. The complete variable domain, with remaining parts taken from reference TRBV7-8 and TRBJ2-2, reads GAGVSQSPRYKVAKRGQDVALRCDPISGHVSLFWYQQALGQGPEFLTYFQNEAQLDKSGLPSDRFFAERPEGSVSTLKIQRTQQEDSAVYLCASSLRLRGNTGELFFGEGSRLTVL.

This clone is a singleton in its sample. V and J are TRBV7-2 and TRBJ2-2; tentatively, D is TRBD1 (6 bases). CDR3 length equals 16 residues. V was shortened by 1 base and J by 0 bases, with 9 bases between the two germline ends. CDR1 SGHTA and CDR2 FQGNSA come from the germline V gene. The CDR3 sequence: CASSLGGQANTGELFF. CDR3 nucleotides: TGTGCCAGCAGCTTAGGGGGGCAGGCGAACACCGGGGAGCTGTTTTTT.

This sequence joins TRBV6-5 and TRBJ2-3, with D perhaps matching TRBD2 (7 bases). CDR1 MNHEY and CDR2 SVGAGI come from the germline V gene. The CDR3 runs 15 residues. Trimming removed 10 bases at V and 5 bases at J, with 22 bases between. CDR3 region: CATRMGRGGLDTQYF. The DNA of the CDR3 is TGTGCCACCCGAATGGGGAGGGGGGGCTTAGATACGCAGTATTTT.

The CDR3 protein is CAWSVLTGTGFGYTF. The CDR3 nucleotides are TGTGCCTGGAGTGTATTGACCGGGACAGGTTTCGGCTACACCTTC. The gene calls are TRBV30 and TRBJ1-2; 8 nucleotides agree with TRBD1. This CDR3 is 15 amino acids long. V gave up 0 bases and J gave up 8 bases; unmatched junction bases: 11. The germline gives CDR1 GTSNPN, CDR2 SVGIG (reference sequence).

This chain joins TRBV14 and TRBJ1-1, with D unresolved. This CDR3 contains 15 residues. With 0 bases removed from V and 4 bases from J, the gap between germline ends came to 12 bases. Germline loops: CDR1 SGHDN, CDR2 FVKESK. DNA for the CDR3: TGTGCCAGCAGCCAAGAACGGGTTTCGGGCACTGAAGCTTTCTTT. It encodes CASSQERVSGTEAFF.

The J gene is TRBJ1-2, the V gene TRBV28; 8 bases align to TRBD1. V was pared by 11 bases and J by 8 bases, with 13 bases of the junction left unmatched. Looked up from germline, CDR1 is MDHEN and CDR2 is SYDVKM. The CDR3 spans 13 residues. This CDR3 reads CALTRGPGKGYTF. The CDR3 region has the DNA TGTGCCCTTACCAGGGGGCCAGGGAAAGGCTACACCTTC.

V usage is TRBV7-9 and J usage is TRBJ1-4; D remains ambiguous. This CDR3 contains 11 residues. CDR1 and CDR2 (germline): SEHNR, FQNEAQ (reference sequence). V lost 4 bases to trimming and J lost 12 bases, with 9 bases between them. CDR3 sequence: CASSYARELFF. Here the CDR3 DNA reads TGTGCCAGCAGCTACGCGAGGGAACTGTTTTTT. The whole variable domain, filled in from reference TRBV7-9 and TRBJ1-4, reads DTGVSQNPRHKITKRGQNVTFRCDPISEHNRLYWYRQTLGQGPEFLTYFQNEAQLEKSRLLSDRFSAERPKGSFSTLEIQRTEQGDSAMYLCASSYARELFFGSGTQLSVL.

This clone showed up just once. Its ends do not fully match the called genes, so a read error is possible. CDR3 protein: CASSFLEANALTF. The CDR3 DNA reads TGTGCCAGCAGCTTTTTAGAGGCCAACGCCCTGACTTTC. V usage is TRBV11-1 and J usage is TRBJ2-6, with D hard to call. This CDR3 comprises 13 residues. Germline CDR1 SGHAT, CDR2 FQDESV (reference sequence).

The chain uses TRBV18 and TRBJ2-1, with D unclear. Deletions cut 2 bases from V and 6 bases from J, with 14 bases between. Germline V lookup: CDR1 KGHSH, CDR2 LQKENI. The CDR3 sequence is 15 residues long. The CDR3 DNA follows: TGTGCCAGCTCACCAGTTTATGGCGCGGCCAATGAGCAGTTCTTC. As protein: CASSPVYGAANEQFF.

The chain employs TRBV6-5 and TRBJ1-5; D gene unclear. Germline CDR1 is MNHEY and CDR2 is SVGAGI. CDR3 size: 13 residues. Trimming removed 6 bases at V and 0 bases at J, with 6 bases between. As DNA, the CDR3 is TGTGCCAGCAGGCTAGATAGCAATCAGCCCCAGCATTTT. It specifies CASRLDSNQPQHF.

The chain is built from TRBV23-1 and TRBJ2-5; maybe TRBD2 (5 bases). TRBV23-1 is flagged as an ORF with uncertain function. This CDR3 is built from 14 residues. With 2 bases removed from V and 5 bases from J, the gap between germline ends came to 12 bases. CDR3 in DNA: TGCGCCAGCAGTCAAGGACGGGGTTTCGAGACCCAGTACTTC. This encodes CASSQGRGFETQYF.

The V gene is TRBV19, the J gene TRBJ1-2; possibly TRBD1 for D (6 bases). This CDR3 is 14 amino acids long. V was clipped by 4 bases and J by 6 bases, with 15 bases between them. Germline-derived CDR1 and CDR2 are LNHDA and SQIVND (reference sequence). The CDR3 sequence is CASSSGGQSNGYTF. As DNA, the CDR3 is TGTGCCAGTAGTAGCGGGGGGCAGTCGAATGGCTACACCTTC.

The genes are TRBV30 and TRBJ1-6; a possible D gene is TRBD1 (6 bases). CDR1 and CDR2 (germline): GTSNPN, SVGIG (reference sequence). This CDR3 has 16 residues. V was cut by 3 bases and J by 6 bases, with 18 bases left in between. The CDR3 sequence is CAWSSDRLRGNSPLHF. In nucleotides, the CDR3 is TGTGCCTGGAGCTCGGACAGACTCAGGGGTAATTCACCCCTCCACTTT.